These 27 T cell receptor beta chains were sequenced from one sample in a study of human CD8 memory T cell subsets. UMI-labeled 5' RACE was used, and it produced the TCR beta libraries. After re-calling the 5' RACE reads, TCRdb lists one entry per CDR3 protein, DNA absent. This sample contains 7,500 to 9,000 distinct CDR3 sequences. TPEX cells were exhausted-like CCR7+ PD-1+ TIGIT+ early memory CD8+ T cells. Sequenced input: CD8+ T cells from PBMCs. Source of these receptors: a human donor in good health.

The chain has TRBV24-1 and TRBJ1-2; the TRBD1 assignment by TCRdb is unverifiable without DNA. Germline lookup yields CDR1 KGHDR and CDR2 SFDVKD. The CDR3 has 14 residues. CDR3 protein: CATSGRDRGGGYTF.

The V and J genes are TRBV19 and TRBJ2-7; TCRdb's D call, TRBD2, is unchecked because there is no DNA. This CDR3 is built from 15 residues. Germline loops: CDR1 LNHDA, CDR2 SQIVND (reference sequence). This chain's CDR3 is CASSIAAGSSYEQYF.

The V gene is TRBV14, the J gene TRBJ2-2. Per germline, CDR1 SGHDN and CDR2 FVKESK. This CDR3 has 16 amino acids. The CDR3 spells CASTDGRGANTGELFF.

The rearrangement uses TRBV7-3 and TRBJ2-1; absent DNA, TCRdb's TRBD2 call cannot be checked. This CDR3 has 14 residues. The germline gives CDR1 SGHTA, CDR2 FQGTGA. The CDR3 loop is CASSLDYSGNEQFF.

This chain links TRBV28 with TRBJ2-3. Germline CDR1 MDHEN, CDR2 SYDVKM. The CDR3 spans 14 residues. The CDR3 loop is CASSFLSGTDTQYF. The whole variable domain, remainder taken from reference TRBV28 and TRBJ2-3, is DVKVTQSSRYLVKRTGEKVFLECVQDMDHENMFWYRQDPGLGLRLIYFSYDVKMKEKGDIPEGYSVSREKKERFSLILESASTNQTSMYLCASSFLSGTDTQYFGPGTRLTVL.

The gene calls are TRBV4-2 and TRBJ2-1. This CDR3 comprises 17 residues. The germline V gene has CDR1 LGHNA and CDR2 YNFKEQ. The CDR3: CASSQVSAESSYNEQFF.

The gene calls are TRBV11-3 and TRBJ2-1; TCRdb reports TRBD1, a call that lacks DNA to check it against. CDR3 length: 14 amino acids. CDR1 is SGHNT and CDR2 is YENEEA in the germline V gene. CDR3: CASSLVGAENEQFF.

V gene TRBV14 combines with J gene TRBJ1-6. Germline V gene data show CDR1 as SGHDN and CDR2 as FVKESK. The CDR3 extends over 19 amino acids. The CDR3: CASSQGEDPRDSNNSPLHF.

This chain connects TRBV5-1 to TRBJ2-1; TCRdb reports TRBD2, a call that lacks DNA to check it against. The CDR3 is 15 amino acids. The germline V gene encodes CDR1 SGHRS and CDR2 YFSETQ. CDR3 protein: CASSFLAGAGNEQFF.

This chain links TRBV7-9 with TRBJ2-7; without DNA, the TCRdb call of TRBD1 cannot be checked. Looked up from germline, CDR1 is SEHNR and CDR2 is FQNEAQ (reference sequence). The CDR3 has 13 residues. The CDR3 protein is CASSPRGSHEQYF.

The chain links TRBV7-2 to TRBJ2-2; no DNA is available, so the TRBD1 call from TCRdb remains unchecked. The CDR3 has 15 amino acids. CDR1 and CDR2 from the germline V gene are SGHTA and FQGNSA. CDR3 sequence: CASSAWDRTTGELFF.

The chain joins TRBV2 to TRBJ2-7; TCRdb indicates TRBD2, and absent DNA this call remains unverified. The length of the CDR3 is 16 residues. In germline, CDR1 is SNHLY, CDR2 FYNNEI. This CDR3 reads CASSSMDGLTFYEQYF.

The chain's CDR3 is CASSLERGPLNIQYF. The chain joins TRBV12-3 or TRBV12-4 to TRBJ2-4; absent DNA, TCRdb's TRBD1 call cannot be checked. The CDR3 consists of 15 residues.

The V and J genes are TRBV7-9 and TRBJ2-1; the TCRdb call, TRBD1, lacks DNA for checking. This CDR3 is built from 15 residues. Per the germline V gene, CDR1 is SEHNR and CDR2 is FQNEAQ (reference sequence). CDR3 sequence: CASSFQGGLDNEQFF.

The rearrangement uses TRBV20-1 and TRBJ2-3. The CDR3 covers 14 residues. CDR1 DFQATT and CDR2 SNEGSKA come from the germline V gene (reference sequence). This CDR3 reads CSARVGRSTDTQYF.

This clonotype is labeled medium-sized (0.01 to 0.1%) based on frequency. V usage is TRBV28 and J usage is TRBJ2-2. In germline, CDR1 is MDHEN, CDR2 SYDVKM. This CDR3 is 18 amino acids long. CDR3 in amino acids: CASSSILAGVANTGELFF. Complete variable domain (other parts from reference TRBV28 and TRBJ2-2): DVKVTQSSRYLVKRTGEKVFLECVQDMDHENMFWYRQDPGLGLRLIYFSYDVKMKEKGDIPEGYSVSREKKERFSLILESASTNQTSMYLCASSSILAGVANTGELFFGEGSRLTVL.

This rearrangement joins TRBV2 to TRBJ1-2; TCRdb's D gene call, TRBD1, goes unchecked for lack of DNA. The CDR3 contains 13 residues. The germline V gene encodes CDR1 SNHLY and CDR2 FYNNEI. This chain's CDR3 is CASREGQLGGYTF.

Measured by frequency, this clonotype is medium-sized. This sequence joins TRBV29-1 and TRBJ1-2; no DNA is available, so the TRBD1 call from TCRdb remains unchecked. The germline gives CDR1 SQVTM, CDR2 ANQGSEA. The CDR3 sequence is 14 residues long. CDR3 amino acids: CSVEWGGLNYGYTF.

The gene calls are TRBV7-8 and TRBJ1-5; TCRdb gives TRBD1 as the D gene, but with no DNA this cannot be confirmed. CDR1 SGHVS and CDR2 FQNEAQ come from the germline V gene. The CDR3 runs 16 residues. The CDR3 region is CASSTGDRYSNQPQHF. The variable domain in full, with the rest retrieved from reference TRBV7-8 and TRBJ1-5, is GAGVSQSPRYKVAKRGQDVALRCDPISGHVSLFWYQQALGQGPEFLTYFQNEAQLDKSGLPSDRFFAERPEGSVSTLKIQRTQQEDSAVYLCASSTGDRYSNQPQHFGDGTRLSIL.

The V and J genes are TRBV5-1 and TRBJ2-6. CDR1 and CDR2 (germline): SGHRS, YFSETQ. The CDR3 sequence is 18 residues long. CDR3 amino acids: CASSLVGSGTSGANVLTF.

V is TRBV20-1 and J is TRBJ2-3; TCRdb indicates TRBD1, and absent DNA this call remains unverified. The CDR3 sequence is 18 residues long. The germline V gene encodes CDR1 DFQATT and CDR2 SNEGSKA (reference sequence). The CDR3 region is CSARDRGTGTGGSDTQYF.

The chain links TRBV7-2 to TRBJ2-7; TCRdb reports TRBD1, a call that lacks DNA to check it against. This CDR3 contains 14 residues. Germline V CDR1 and CDR2: SGHTA, FQGNSA. CDR3 region: CASSPGQRYYEQYF.

The chain carries TRBV7-9 and TRBJ2-7. CDR1 is SEHNR and CDR2 is FQNEAQ in the germline V gene (reference sequence). The CDR3 has 15 residues. The CDR3 sequence: CASSLDSEGVYEQYF.

The chain has TRBV7-8 and TRBJ2-4; TCRdb gives TRBD2 as the D gene, but with no DNA this cannot be confirmed. Germline assignment: CDR1 SGHVS and CDR2 FQNEAQ. The CDR3 loop spans 14 amino acids. Here the CDR3 reads CASTSPGLQNIQYF.

The genes are TRBV29-1 and TRBJ2-7. The CDR3 is 12 residues long. The germline V gene encodes CDR1 SQVTM and CDR2 ANQGSEA. The CDR3: CSVEDTSYEQYF.

This clonotype is medium-sized by frequency. The chain joins TRBV5-1 to TRBJ2-7; TCRdb's D gene call, TRBD1, goes unchecked for lack of DNA. CDR3 size: 14 residues. Germline V gene lookup returns CDR1 SGHRS and CDR2 YFSETQ. CDR3 amino acids: CASSLAGGAEEQYF.

The V and J genes are TRBV7-3 and TRBJ2-2; TCRdb returns TRBD1, unconfirmable since there is no DNA. This CDR3 has 14 amino acids. Germline V gene data show CDR1 as SGHTA and CDR2 as FQGTGA. The chain's CDR3 is CASSIGQNTGELFF.